The rows below give T cell receptor beta chains drawn from one sample of a study of blood T cell repertoires in COVID-19. Repertoires were generated with immunoSEQ multiplex PCR, while TCRdb's copy carries only in-frame clones and drops some. The sample shows around 95,000 clones, around four fifths of them seen only once. Sequenced material: peripheral blood. The receptor source for this set is a man aged 45-60 years with active or convalescent COVID-19. Both conserved end residues are part of each CDR3. D genes are given only for firm matches. Only some rows state a clone size, as once, few, many or a class for expanded clones.

TRBV11-3	NA	TRBJ2-1	TRBD2	TGTGCCAGCAGCTCCGCTGGTGCAGCGGGAGGGGGCTCCTACAATGAGCAGTTCTTC	CASSSAGAAGGGSYNEQFF
TRBV7-6	NA	TRBJ1-3	NA	TGTGCCAGCAGCGCTACTTCTGGAAACACCATATATTTT	CASSATSGNTIYF
TRBV5-1	NA	TRBJ2-1	TRBD2	TGCGCCAGCAGCCGGACTAGCGGCCCCTACAATGAGCAGTTCTTC	CASSRTSGPYNEQFF
TRBV18	NA	TRBJ2-2	TRBD2	TGTGCCAGCTCACCACCACTAGCGGTGAACACCGGGGAGCTGTTTTTT	CASSPPLAVNTGELFF
TRBV19	NA	TRBJ1-5	TRBD1	TGTGCCAGTAGTATCCGGGACAGGGGAGCTGCTAGCAATCAGCCCCAGCATTTT	CASSIRDRGAASNQPQHF
TRBV5-6	NA	TRBJ2-6	TRBD1	TGTGCCAGCAGCCCGGGACAGGGGGCGCCTTTTGGGGGGGCCAACGTCCTGACTTTC	CASSPGQGAPFGGANVLTF
TRBV2	NA	TRBJ1-4	NA	TGTGCCAGCAGTGATGAGGGAAAACTGTTTTTT	CASSDEGKLFF
TRBV4-2	few	TRBJ2-1	TRBD2	TGTGCCAGCAGCCAAGTGAGTAGCGGGTATTACAATGAGCAGTTCTTC	CASSQVSSGYYNEQFF
TRBV15	NA	TRBJ2-1	TRBD2	TGTGCCACCACACCCCGAGCGGGAGGCTCCTACAATGAGCAGTTCTTC	CATTPRAGGSYNEQFF
TRBV5-1	NA	TRBJ2-2	NA	TGCGCCAGCAGCTGGAAAGACAGATCCACCGGGGAGCTGTTTTTT	CASSWKDRSTGELFF
TRBV6-1	NA	TRBJ2-7	NA	TGTGCCAGCAGTGAAGCGCTAGGGGGGGGGTTCCACGAGCAGTACTTC	CASSEALGGGFHEQYF
TRBV6-6	NA	TRBJ2-2	NA	TGTGCCAGCAGTCAACCGGGACAAACCACGAACACCGGGGAGCTGTTTTTT	CASSQPGQTTNTGELFF
TRBV6-4	NA	TRBJ2-2	NA	TGTGCCAGTAAACAGGGCCATTCCACCGGGGAGCTGTTTTTT	CASKQGHSTGELFF
TRBV6-5	NA	TRBJ2-7	TRBD1	TGTGCCAGCAGGGTCGACAGGGGGATCTACGAGCAGTACTTC	CASRVDRGIYEQYF
TRBV2	NA	TRBJ2-2	TRBD1	TGTGCCAGCAGTGGTGACAGGGTAGACACCGGGGAGCTGTTTTTT	CASSGDRVDTGELFF
TRBV9	NA	TRBJ1-4	TRBD1	TGTGCCAGCAGCCCCGGGACAGACTCCCATGAAAAACTGTTTTTT	CASSPGTDSHEKLFF
TRBV21-1	NA	TRBJ1-2	NA	TGTGCCAGCAGCAAACCATTGGGCGAAGGAGGGGCAGGGGGCTACACCTTC	CASSKPLGEGGAGGYTF
TRBV5-6	NA	TRBJ1-6	NA	TGTGCCAGCAGCTTATTCGGACAGAATTCACCCCTCCACTTT	CASSLFGQNSPLHF
TRBV7-3	once	TRBJ1-1	NA	TGTGCCAGCAGCTTACAAGGGGCAAATACTGAAGCTTTCTTT	CASSLQGANTEAFF
TRBV3-1/TRBV3-2	NA	TRBJ2-5	NA	TGTGCCAGCAGGCACCAACAGGGTAGTCAAGAGACCCAGTACTTC	CASRHQQGSQETQYF
TRBV18	few	TRBJ1-1	TRBD1	TGTGCCAGCTCATCGGGACAGGGTAACACTGAAGCTTTCTTT	CASSSGQGNTEAFF
TRBV5-1	NA	TRBJ2-1	TRBD2	TGCGCCAGCAGCTCCGGGACTAGCGGGATCAATGAGCAGTTCTTC	CASSSGTSGINEQFF
TRBV10-3	NA	TRBJ1-6	NA	TGTGCCATCAGTCAGGGAGGTATTTCACCCCTCCACTTT	CAISQGGISPLHF
TRBV7-2	NA	TRBJ2-7	NA	TGTGCCAGCAGCTTAGGGGGAGGAGGGTACGAGCAGTACTTC	CASSLGGGGYEQYF
TRBV6-6	NA	TRBJ1-2	NA	TGTGCCAGCGAGGGGGGGAAGGGGAACTATGGCTACACCTTC	CASEGGKGNYGYTF
TRBV7-9	NA	TRBJ2-7	NA	TGTGCCAGCAGCTGGGACTTAGGGACCTACGAGCAGTACTTC	CASSWDLGTYEQYF
TRBV5-1	NA	TRBJ2-3	NA	TGCGCCAGCAGCCCACAGGGTTCTAGCACAGATACGCAGTATTTT	CASSPQGSSTDTQYF
TRBV2	few	TRBJ2-7	NA	TGTGCCAGCCGTCCCGGGAGTTCTTTCTCCTCCGAGCAGTACTTC	CASRPGSSFSSEQYF
TRBV28	NA	TRBJ1-6	NA	TGTGCTACGGTCGGAGAGAGCTCCTATAATTCACCCCTCCACTTT	CATVGESSYNSPLHF
TRBV4-2	NA	TRBJ2-5	TRBD2	TGTGCCAGCAGCCAAGATGGCGGGAGGGCCGGGGAGACCCAGTACTTC	CASSQDGGRAGETQYF
TRBV11-3	NA	TRBJ1-1	TRBD1	TGTGCCAGCAGCCTCGGGACAGGGAAGGTGACTTTCTTT	CASSLGTGKVTFF
TRBV27	few	TRBJ1-4	NA	TGTGCCAGCAGTTTATCGGGGGCGCGGGGGAAACTGTTTTTT	CASSLSGARGKLFF
TRBV3-1/TRBV3-2	NA	TRBJ2-1	NA	TGTGCCAGCAGCCAGCCGGGCGGGATCAGCGAGCAGTTCTTC	CASSQPGGISEQFF
TRBV18	NA	TRBJ2-2	NA	TGTGCCAGCTCTGACAGAGCGAACACCGGGGAGCTGTTTTTT	CASSDRANTGELFF
TRBV5-6	NA	TRBJ2-1	NA	TGTGCCAGCAGCTTTGGTCTCAGTCTCTACAATGAGCAGTTCTTC	CASSFGLSLYNEQFF
TRBV9	NA	TRBJ2-1	TRBD2	TGTGCCAGCAGCCTGGGACTAGCGGGAGGGTACAATGAGCAGTTCTTC	CASSLGLAGGYNEQFF
TRBV24-1	NA	TRBJ2-1	TRBD2	TGTGCCACCAGTGAAAGGACTAGCGGGACAGATGAGCAGTTCTTC	CATSERTSGTDEQFF
TRBV10-2	NA	TRBJ1-1	NA	TGCGCCAGCAGTGGGAACTTGGCGGAGAACACTGAAGCTTTCTTT	CASSGNLAENTEAFF
TRBV21-1	NA	TRBJ1-3	NA	TGTGCCACCCGAACCAACCCTTGGACAGGGGTTGGTTTGTACACCATATATTTT	CATRTNPWTGVGLYTIYF
TRBV10-3	NA	TRBJ2-7	TRBD1	TGTGCCATCAGTGATAGGACAGGGGGCAATTACGAGCAGTACTTC	CAISDRTGGNYEQYF
TRBV30	once	TRBJ1-4	TRBD1	TGTGCCTGGTCGGGACAGGGGGCAACTGCAACTAATGAAAAACTGTTTTTT	CAWSGQGATATNEKLFF
TRBV7-9	NA	TRBJ2-7	TRBD1	TGTGCCAGCAGCCCTGGGGGGGGACAGGGATTCTACGAGCAGTACTTC	CASSPGGGQGFYEQYF
TRBV6-4	once	TRBJ1-6	TRBD1	TGTGCCAGCAGTTCGACAGGGGCGAATTCACCCCTCCACTTT	CASSSTGANSPLHF
TRBV25-1	NA	TRBJ1-3	NA	TGTGCCAGCAGCCTCCAGACAGCCTCTGGAAACACCATATATTTT	CASSLQTASGNTIYF
TRBV6-2/TRBV6-3	once	TRBJ1-6	NA	TGTGCCAGCAGTCCCCCGGCGGGTACTTCACCCCTCCACTTT	CASSPPAGTSPLHF
TRBV20-1	NA	TRBJ2-7	NA	TGCAGTGCTAGTTCTGCGGTCTACGAGCAGTACTTC	CSASSAVYEQYF
TRBV7-8	NA	TRBJ2-5	NA	TGTGCCAGCAGCGTTCAACTAGACCAAGAGACCCAGTACTTC	CASSVQLDQETQYF
TRBV6-5	NA	TRBJ2-7	TRBD2	TGTGCCAGCAGTCGGACTAGTGGGAGCTACGAGCAGTACTTC	CASSRTSGSYEQYF
TRBV25-1	medium-sized	TRBJ1-2	NA	TGTGCCAGCAGTGAGGCAGATGGCTACACCTTC	CASSEADGYTF
TRBV28	many	TRBJ1-5	NA	TGCGCCTGTACTCGAAGCAATCAGCCCCAGCATTTT	CACTRSNQPQHF
TRBV24-1	NA	TRBJ1-4	NA	TGTGCCACCAGTGATTCGGGTGCAACTAATGAAAAACTGTTTTTT	CATSDSGATNEKLFF
TRBV2	NA	TRBJ1-2	NA	TGTGCCAGCAGTGACCTAGGAACTTATGGCTACACCTTC	CASSDLGTYGYTF
TRBV7-9	NA	TRBJ1-1	TRBD1	TGTGCCAGCAGCTTAGAGGACAGGGAGGGTGTAAGAGCTTTCTTT	CASSLEDREGVRAFF
TRBV29-1	NA	TRBJ1-1	TRBD1	TGCAGCGCCAGACAGGGGCAGGGCACTGAAGCTTTCTTT	CSARQGQGTEAFF
TRBV30	few	TRBJ2-6	NA	TGTGCCTGGAGTGTATGGCGGGGATCTGGGGCCAACGTCCTGACTTTC	CAWSVWRGSGANVLTF
TRBV9	NA	TRBJ2-1	TRBD2	TGTGCCAGCAGCGTGGGGACTAGCGGATACAATGAGCAGTTCTTC	CASSVGTSGYNEQFF
TRBV19	NA	TRBJ1-2	TRBD1	TGTGCCAGTAGTATTGGGACAGGGGGCGGCTACACCTTC	CASSIGTGGGYTF